This TCR beta chain was documented in a study of PD-1 blockade in classical Hodgkin lymphoma. The CDR3 is made up of 13 amino acids. Trimming removed 1 base from V and 5 bases from J, with 7 bases in between. Germline CDR1 is SGHVS and CDR2 is FNYEAQ. Each patient's relapse followed autologous stem cell transplantation, and brentuximab vedotin exposure varied. The patients, who had relapsed/refractory classical Hodgkin lymphoma, achieved best responses of complete response, partial response or progressive disease. General study points: The study reported lower baseline TCR diversity in newly diagnosed patients than in healthy donors.

Profiling relied on immunoSEQ multiplex PCR, and the TCRdb table lists in-frame clones only, not all of them. The repertoire holds more than 40,000 clones, 85% to 90% seen once, with roughly 9.1% in the top ten. About this clone itself: The antigen is not known.

This receptor was taken from a human donor with classical Hodgkin lymphoma. The sequencing here drew on peripheral blood mononuclear cells (PBMCs), taken at baseline. The chain employs TRBV7-6 and TRBJ2-3, with no clear D. This chain's CDR3 is CASSLGRGDTQYF. The CDR3 nucleotides are TGTGCCAGCAGCTTAGGGCGAGGAGATACGCAGTATTTT.